This TCR beta chain was profiled in a study of cytomegalovirus exposure and HLA in healthy donors. Study in general: Ancestry clustering placed around four fifths of over 300 genotyped donors in the Caucasian-associated cluster.

Notes on this clone: Its antigen is unidentified.

Primers for the PCR totalled 60 Vbeta and 13 Jbeta. Here immunoSEQ multiplex PCR was the method, and the copy in TCRdb shows in-frame clones only, minus some. The sample has about 150,000 clones, 55% to 80% seen once. Points from the study as a whole: In an earlier analysis, about 87% or about 30%: the productive usage of most TCR beta V segments. TCR beta V- and J-gene trimming, according to a later analysis, was linked to a missense DCLRE1C variant.

The specimen sequenced was PBMCs. This sequence was found in a woman aged 55-69 years in good health and CMV-seropositive.

In nucleotides, the CDR3 is TGTGCCAGCAGCTTGTATGCCGGGAGAAGGTTAGGCAATGAGCAGTTCTTC. Protein: CASSLYAGRRLGNEQFF. The chain joins TRBV5-4 to TRBJ2-1, with D possibly being TRBD2 (6 bases). V gave up 1 base and J gave up 6 bases, with 20 bases separating them. In germline, CDR1 is SGHNT, CDR2 YYREEE (reference sequence). The CDR3 spans 17 residues.